This T cell receptor beta chain was recorded in a study of T cell changes during pregnancy in multiple sclerosis. Germline V gives CDR1 SNHLY, CDR2 FYNNEI. Trimming cost V 6 bases and J 6 bases, with 10 bases left between them. This CDR3 comprises 12 residues. Clones were sequenced by immunoSEQ multiplex PCR, and TCRdb holds only the in-frame ones, with some missing. The sample holds about 80,000 clones; over 90% are singletons and the top ten take around 2.5%. J is TRBJ2-3 and V is TRBV2; tentatively, D is TRBD1 (6 bases). Sequencing used peripheral blood, obtained in the third trimester of pregnancy. The source of this sequence is a female donor with multiple sclerosis, enrolled in a pregnancy study. CDR3: CASSKRGDTQYF. Here the CDR3 DNA reads TGTGCCAGCAGCAAAAGGGGGGATACGCAGTATTTT.